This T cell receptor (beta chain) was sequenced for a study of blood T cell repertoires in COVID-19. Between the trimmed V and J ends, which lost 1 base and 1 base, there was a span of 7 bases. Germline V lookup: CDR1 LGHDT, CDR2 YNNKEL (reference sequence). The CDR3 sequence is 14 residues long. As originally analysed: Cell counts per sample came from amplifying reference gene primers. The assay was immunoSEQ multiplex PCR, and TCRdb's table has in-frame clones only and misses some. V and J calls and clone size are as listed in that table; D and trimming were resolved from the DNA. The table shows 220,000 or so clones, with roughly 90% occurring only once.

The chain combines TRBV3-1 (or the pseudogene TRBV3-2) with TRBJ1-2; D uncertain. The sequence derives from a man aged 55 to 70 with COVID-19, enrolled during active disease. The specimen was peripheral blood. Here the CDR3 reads CASSQASLNYGYTF. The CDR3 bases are TGTGCCAGCAGCCAAGCTTCACTTAACTATGGCTACACCTTC.